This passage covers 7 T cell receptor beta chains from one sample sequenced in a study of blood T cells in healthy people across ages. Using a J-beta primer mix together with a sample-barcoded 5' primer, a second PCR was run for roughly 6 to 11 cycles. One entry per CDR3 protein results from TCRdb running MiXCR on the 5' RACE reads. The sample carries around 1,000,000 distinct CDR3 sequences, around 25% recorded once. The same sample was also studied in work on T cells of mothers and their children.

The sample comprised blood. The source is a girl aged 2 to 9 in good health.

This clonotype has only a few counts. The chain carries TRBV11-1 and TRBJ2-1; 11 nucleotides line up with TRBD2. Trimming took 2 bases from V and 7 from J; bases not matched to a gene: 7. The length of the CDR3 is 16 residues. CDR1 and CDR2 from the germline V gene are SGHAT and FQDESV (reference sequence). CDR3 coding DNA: TGTGCCAGCAGCTTAACTAGCGGGAGTAATAGAAATGAGCAGTTCTTC. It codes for CASSLTSGSNRNEQFF.

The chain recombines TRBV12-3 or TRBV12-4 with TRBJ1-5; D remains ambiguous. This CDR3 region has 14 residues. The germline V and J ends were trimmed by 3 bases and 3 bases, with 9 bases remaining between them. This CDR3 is CASSFDGFNQPQHF. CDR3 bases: TGTGCCAGCAGTTTCGACGGATTCAATCAGCCCCAGCATTTT.

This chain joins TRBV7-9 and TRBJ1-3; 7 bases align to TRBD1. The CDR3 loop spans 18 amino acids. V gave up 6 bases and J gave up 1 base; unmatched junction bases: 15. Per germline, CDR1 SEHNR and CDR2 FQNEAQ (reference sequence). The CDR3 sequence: CASRLQTGQLLSGNTIYF. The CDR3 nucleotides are TGTGCCAGCAGGTTACAAACGGGACAGCTTCTTTCTGGAAACACCATATATTTT.

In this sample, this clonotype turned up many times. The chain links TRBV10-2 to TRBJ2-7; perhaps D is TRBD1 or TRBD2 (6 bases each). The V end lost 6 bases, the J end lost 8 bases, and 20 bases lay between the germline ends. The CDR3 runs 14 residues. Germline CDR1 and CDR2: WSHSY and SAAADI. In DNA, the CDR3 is TGCGCCAGCAGCCCCCCGGGGGCTAACCCACAGCAGTACTTC. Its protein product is CASSPPGANPQQYF.

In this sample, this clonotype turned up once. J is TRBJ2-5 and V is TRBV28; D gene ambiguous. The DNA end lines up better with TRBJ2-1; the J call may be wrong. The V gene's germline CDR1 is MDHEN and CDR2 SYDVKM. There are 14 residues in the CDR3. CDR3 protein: CASSLSGSSNEQFF. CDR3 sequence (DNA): TGTGCCAGCAGTTTATCAGGTAGCAGCAATGAGCAGTTCTTC.

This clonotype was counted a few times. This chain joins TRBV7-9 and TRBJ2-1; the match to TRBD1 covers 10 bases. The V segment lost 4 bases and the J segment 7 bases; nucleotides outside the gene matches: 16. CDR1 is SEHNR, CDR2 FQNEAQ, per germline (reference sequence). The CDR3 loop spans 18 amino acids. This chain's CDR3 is CASSSPVVGTGEVNEQFF. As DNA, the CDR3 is TGTGCCAGCAGCTCCCCCGTTGTTGGGACAGGGGAGGTGAATGAGCAGTTCTTC.

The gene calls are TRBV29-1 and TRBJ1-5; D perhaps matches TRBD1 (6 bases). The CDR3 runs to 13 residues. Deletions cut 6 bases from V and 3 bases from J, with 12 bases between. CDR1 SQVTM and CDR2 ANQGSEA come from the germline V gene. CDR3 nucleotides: TGCAGCGTGTCCCACAGGGACAATCAGCCCCAGCATTTT. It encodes CSVSHRDNQPQHF.